The present T cell receptor (beta chain) was sequenced within a study of vaccination effects on CD4 cells after COVID-19. Assay used: immunoSEQ multiplex PCR; TCRdb lists only in-frame clones, some missing. The data hold about 73,000 clones, with roughly 73% observed a single time. Germline CDR1 and CDR2: MNHEY and SVGAGI. The CDR3 has 15 amino acids. V was shortened by 5 bases and J by 4 bases, with 18 bases between the two germline ends. Cultured cells yielded isolated CD4+ T cells after 10 days. Everyone in the study got two shots of either the BNT162b2 or mRNA-1273 vaccine. About this clone: Its matching antigen is unknown.

The sample consisted of CD4+ T cells from PBMCs cultured without peptide, taken after COVID-19 vaccination. The chain joins TRBV6-5 to TRBJ2-7; D is perhaps TRBD1 (6 bases). This clonotype originated in a human donor who received a COVID-19 vaccine. The CDR3 spells CASSRTASEGYEQYV. For the CDR3, the DNA is TGTGCCAGCAGTCGGACAGCCTCAGAGGGATACGAGCAGTACGTC.